This record covers a single T cell receptor (beta chain). Antigen: not known. Trimming removed 3 bases from V and 0 bases from J, with 6 bases in between. Germline V CDR1 and CDR2: SNHLY, FYNNEI. CDR3 length: 15 residues. The source of the sample is a study of cytomegalovirus exposure and HLA in healthy donors. Study results and caveats: Indistinguishability led to the exclusion of some V segments, TRBV6-2 and TRBV6-3 included. Trimming of TCR beta V- and J-genes showed a link, identified in a later analysis, to a missense DCLRE1C variant. Per a later analysis, roughly 17,000 TCR beta sequences showed association with HLA alleles at 0.05 false discovery rate.

With 60 Vbeta and 13 Jbeta primers, the PCR was carried out. Clones were read by immunoSEQ multiplex PCR, and TCRdb kept only the in-frame ones, dropping some. Of some 120,000 clones in the sample, about 80% were seen once. The rearrangement links TRBV2 to TRBJ2-6; D not certain. Source material: PBMCs. The clonotype originates from a man aged 18-30 years in good health and CMV-seronegative. CDR3 sequence (DNA): TGTGCCAGCAGTGAGAGGAGCTCTGGGGCCAACGTCCTGACTTTC. This translates into CASSERSSGANVLTF.